The clone carrying this T cell receptor (beta chain) was seen a handful of times. Its antigen is undetermined. Making the TCR beta libraries involved quantitative 5'-RACE with molecular barcodes. From the 5' RACE reads, TCRdb called clonotypes with MiXCR, one entry per CDR3 protein. Found here are around 770,000 distinct CDR3 sequences, 15% to 20% of them singletons; the top ten hold about 19%. The data were obtained in a study of CD8 T cells in ankylosing spondylitis. Notes on the study in general: In synovial fluid and blood from reactive arthritis, some motif variants were previously reported. Disease-linked clones were CD8+ and relatively rare in peripheral blood. Seemingly distinctive of ankylosing spondylitis blood was a TCR beta motif formed by eight highly homologous variants.

This sequence was found in a male donor with ankylosing spondylitis. Sequenced input: blood, either unsorted or a sorted T cell fraction (not recorded which).

CDR3 bases: TGCAGTGCTAGTCGGGCAGAACTCTCCTACGAGCAGTACTTC. It translates to CSASRAELSYEQYF. V gene TRBV20-1 combines with J gene TRBJ2-7; unclear D gene. CDR3 size: 14 residues. CDR1 DFQATT and CDR2 SNEGSKA come from the germline V gene (reference sequence). With 3 bases removed from V and 0 bases from J, the gap between germline ends came to 12 bases.